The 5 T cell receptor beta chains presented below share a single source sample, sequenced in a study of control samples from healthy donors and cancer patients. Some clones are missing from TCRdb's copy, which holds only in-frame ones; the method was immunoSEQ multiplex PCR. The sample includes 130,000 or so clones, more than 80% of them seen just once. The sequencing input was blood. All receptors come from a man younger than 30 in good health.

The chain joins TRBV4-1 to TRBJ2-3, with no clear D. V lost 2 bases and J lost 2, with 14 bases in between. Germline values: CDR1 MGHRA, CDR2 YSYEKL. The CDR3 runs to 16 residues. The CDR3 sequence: CASSQQFGVFTDTQYF. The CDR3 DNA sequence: TGCGCCAGCAGCCAACAGTTTGGAGTGTTCACAGATACGCAGTATTTT.

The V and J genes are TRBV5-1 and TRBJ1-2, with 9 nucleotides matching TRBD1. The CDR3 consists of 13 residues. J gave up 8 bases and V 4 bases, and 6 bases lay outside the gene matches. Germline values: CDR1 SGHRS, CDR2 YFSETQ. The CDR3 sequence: CASSLTGGEGYTF. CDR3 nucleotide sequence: TGCGCCAGCAGCCTCACAGGGGGCGAGGGCTACACCTTC.

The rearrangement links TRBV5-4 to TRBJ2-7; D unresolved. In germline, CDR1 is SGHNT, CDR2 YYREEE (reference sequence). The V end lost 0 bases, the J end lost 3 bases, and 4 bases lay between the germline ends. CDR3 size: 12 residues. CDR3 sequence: CASSLADYEQYF. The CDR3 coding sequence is TGTGCCAGCAGCTTGGCTGACTACGAGCAGTACTTC.

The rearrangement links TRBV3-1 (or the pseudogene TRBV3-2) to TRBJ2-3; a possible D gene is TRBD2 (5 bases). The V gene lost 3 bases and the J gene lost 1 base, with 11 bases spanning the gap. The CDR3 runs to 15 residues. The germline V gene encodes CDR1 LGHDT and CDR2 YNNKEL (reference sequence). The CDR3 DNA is TGTGCCAGCAGCCAGAGGCCACTAGGCACAGATACGCAGTATTTT. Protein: CASSQRPLGTDTQYF.

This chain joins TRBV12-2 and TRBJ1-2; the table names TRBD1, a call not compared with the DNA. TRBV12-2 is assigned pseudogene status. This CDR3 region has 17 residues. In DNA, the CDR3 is TGTGCAAGTCGCTTAAGGTCTACTCAACAGGACGAAAGGGGCTACACCTTC. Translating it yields CASRLRSTQQDERGYTF.